This entry describes one T cell receptor (beta chain). Its antigen is currently not known. Base qualities are not at hand, and no much larger clone is one base apart. CDR1 and CDR2 are read off the germline V gene as LGHNA and YSLEER. Ends trimmed: V by 4 bases, J by 5 bases; bases unmatched to a gene: 8. The CDR3 numbers 14 residues from cysteine through phenylalanine. Only the CDR3 DNA stays, 42 bases, in frame from base 1. The data were obtained in a study of blood T cell repertoires in COVID-19 (dated by TCRdb to 2018 to 2021). Context from the whole study: The collaborator samples originated in the United States, Italy and Spain and spanned the acute and convalescent phases of COVID-19. The prospective study material was composed of cDNA or gDNA derived from T cells, B-cell-depleted T cells, or PBMCs. Deeply sampled blood TCRbeta repertoires from subjects exposed to, actively infected with, or recovered from COVID-19 were included in the dataset. The repertoires were released in a freely available public database intended as a resource for research on the immune response to SARS-CoV-2. Samples were obtained from the ongoing ImmuneRACE study (first 160 participants) and from approximately 1,200 subjects provided by 6 global collaborators. The sample metadata nearly always contained a de-identified subject ID, COVID-19 status, age in years and sex. HLA class I and class II types, where available, came from metadata supplied by the sample provider rather than from assay-based typing. Findings and caveats that apply to the study as a whole: How much clinical and demographic metadata was included differed by source and by participant, and the metadata was provided uncurated.

TCRbeta CDR3 regions were amplified from genomic DNA by means of the immunoSEQ Assay, a bias-controlled multiplex PCR. In the source study's methods: Within the assay, amplification of reference gene primers was used to estimate how many nucleated cells each sample contained. Sequence reads were collapsed and filtered to measure the absolute abundance of every unique TCRbeta CDR3 rearrangement. For each sample, productive Simpson clonality was calculated as the square root of Simpson's diversity index across productive rearrangements. In TCRdb, the immuneACCESS table is reduced to in-frame sequences with V and J assigned. These tables do not hold every clone; where another copy was compared, an unresolved V gene accounts for under half, and the others remain unexplained. V and J calls plus clone size are reproduced from that table; the DNA served to infer D and trimming. For this sample the table gives about 350,000 clones, of which more than 75% were detected only once. Roughly 5.2% of the sample rests with the top ten.

Participants in the prospective study were aged about 18 to 90 years, lived in 20 to 30 United States geographic areas, and enrolled through a virtual design. In the prospective study, cohorts were assigned on the basis of participant-reported clinical history obtained from a screening survey and a study questionnaire. Recovered participants in ImmuneRACE Cohort 3 were defined by two consecutive negative NP/OP PCR tests, clearance by a healthcare professional, or resolution of symptoms. Mobile phlebotomists in the prospective study collected whole blood, serum and a nasopharyngeal or oropharyngeal swab from every participant. Prospective study participants could optionally give additional blood draws and questionnaires over an approximately two-month period. Before DNA extraction, blood samples from the prospective study were shipped at room temperature or frozen.

Sequenced input: PBMCs or T cells enriched from blood (not recorded which). The receptor was derived from a woman in her 30s who had recovered from COVID-19. The receptor chain draws on TRBV4-3 and TRBJ2-7; TRBD2 agrees with 7 junctional bases. CDR3 protein: CASSLWGGGNEQYF. In nucleotide form, the sequence is TGCGCCAGCAGCCTATGGGGCGGGGGTAACGAGCAGTACTTC.